These 16 T cell receptor beta chains came from one sample sequenced in a study of siplizumab effects on memory and regulatory T cells. Profiling relied on immunoSEQ multiplex PCR, and the TCRdb table lists in-frame clones only, not all of them. The table includes some 100,000 clones, 90% to 95% detected once. The sequenced material came from Tregs sorted from blood. These receptors all stem from a human donor in good health.

Only a few counts were recorded for this clone. The genes are TRBV5-6 and TRBJ1-2; D remains unclear. Between the trimmed V and J ends, which lost 1 base and 5 bases, there was a span of 18 bases. CDR1 SGHDT and CDR2 YYEEEE come from the germline V gene. The CDR3 loop spans 16 amino acids. The CDR3 loop reads CASSLIISATYYGYTF. The CDR3 DNA reads TGTGCCAGCAGCTTGATCATATCAGCTACATATTATGGCTACACCTTC.

This sequence joins TRBV28 and TRBJ1-2, with D perhaps TRBD1 (5 bases). Trimming removed 1 base at V and 0 bases at J, with 9 bases between. The CDR3 runs to 15 residues. The germline gives CDR1 MDHEN, CDR2 SYDVKM. CDR3 bases: TGTGCCAGCAGTTTATCATGGGGCCCTAACTATGGCTACACCTTC. As protein: CASSLSWGPNYGYTF.

The gene calls are TRBV7-9 and TRBJ1-4; D unresolved. CDR3 length: 18 amino acids. Per germline, CDR1 SEHNR and CDR2 FQNEAQ (reference sequence). Trimming stripped 1 base from V and 0 bases from J, with 15 bases between. CDR3 loop: CASSLVGSSGTTNEKLFF. In nucleotides, the CDR3 is TGTGCCAGCAGCTTAGTGGGTAGCAGCGGAACAACTAATGAAAAACTGTTTTTT.

The CDR3 bases are TGTGCCACCAGCAGAGGTTCCGGGAGCACAGATACGCAGTATTTT. Amino acid sequence: CATSRGSGSTDTQYF. The chain employs TRBV15 and TRBJ2-3; D gene ambiguous. The V end was cut by 1 base, the J end by 0 bases, with 8 bases between. The CDR3 spans 15 residues. The germline V gene has CDR1 LNHNV and CDR2 YYDKDF (reference sequence).

The table lists this clone with a count of one. V gene TRBV4-2 combines with J gene TRBJ2-5; 10 nucleotides line up with TRBD2. The J segment lost 2 bases and the V segment lost 3 bases, leaving 12 bases of the junction unmatched. The germline CDR1 and CDR2 sequences are LGHNA and YNFKEQ. The CDR3 has 18 amino acids. CDR3 DNA: TGTGCCAGCAGCCATACCTTGCTGGTAGCGGGAGGACAAGAGACCCAGTACTTC. Amino acids: CASSHTLLVAGGQETQYF.

This clone was seen only once. The junction departs from the called germline gene at one end, perhaps through a read error. The chain joins TRBV7-7 to TRBJ2-3; 14 bases agree with TRBD2. Germline CDR1 reads SSHAT; CDR2 reads FNYEAQ (reference sequence). The CDR3 spans 16 residues. The DNA of the CDR3 is TGTGCTAGCAGCCCCGGGACTAGCGGGAGTTTGGATACGCAGTATTTT. This encodes CASSPGTSGSLDTQYF.

The rearrangement links TRBV20-1 to TRBJ2-7; 9 bases agree with TRBD2. Looked up from germline, CDR1 is DFQATT and CDR2 is SNEGSKA (reference sequence). Trimming removed 5 bases from V and 5 bases from J; junction bases left unmatched: 1. The CDR3 is made up of 11 amino acids. The CDR3 coding sequence is TGCAGTGCTGAGCGGGGGGACGAGCAGTACTTC. It is translated as CSAERGDEQYF.

CDR3 in amino acids: CASSQGGASKQFF. CDR3 in DNA: TGTGCCAGCAGCCAAGGAGGTGCGTCGAAGCAGTTCTTC. The V gene is TRBV14, the J gene TRBJ2-1, with no clear D. Trimming pared 1 base from V and 11 bases from J, leaving 12 bases between. CDR1 and CDR2 from the germline V gene are SGHDN and FVKESK. The CDR3 has 13 amino acids.

The CDR3 protein is CAWATGDRYEQYF. The CDR3 coding sequence is TGTGCCTGGGCGACAGGGGATAGGTACGAGCAGTACTTC. The genes are TRBV30 and TRBJ2-7, with 8 bases that match TRBD1. Germline V gene data show CDR1 as GTSNPN and CDR2 as SVGIG (reference sequence). V lost 5 bases to trimming and J lost 4 bases; unmatched junction nucleotides: 7. The CDR3 contains 13 residues.

The chain links TRBV2 to TRBJ2-2; D gene ambiguous. The CDR3 contains 16 residues. Germline lookup yields CDR1 SNHLY and CDR2 FYNNEI. Trimming cost V 6 bases and J 1 base, with 15 bases left between them. The DNA of the CDR3 is TGTGCCAGCAGCCCCATACGTGGATTGAACACCGGGGAGCTGTTTTTT. Its protein is CASSPIRGLNTGELFF.

This chain links TRBV19 with TRBJ2-1, with a weak D call TRBD2 (6 bases). The CDR3 loop spans 17 amino acids. Looked up from germline, CDR1 is LNHDA and CDR2 is SQIVND (reference sequence). The V end was cut by 5 bases, the J end by 3 bases, with 20 bases between. DNA for the CDR3: TGTGCCAGTAGTTCTACCGGGACTCCAGAAAACTACAATGAGCAGTTCTTC. It codes for CASSSTGTPENYNEQFF.

The chain joins TRBV5-1 to TRBJ2-1, with TRBD2 as a possible D gene (7 bases). CDR3 length: 18 residues. V lost 4 bases, J lost 6 bases, and 26 bases lay in between. Germline loops: CDR1 SGHRS, CDR2 YFSETQ. CDR3 sequence: CASSPGISRGALRNEQFF. The CDR3 DNA reads TGCGCCAGCAGCCCTGGGATTAGTCGGGGGGCCCTACGCAATGAGCAGTTCTTC.

The chain couples TRBV9 to TRBJ2-2, with 12 nucleotides matching TRBD2. V lost 0 bases to trimming and J lost 7 bases; unmatched junction nucleotides: 10. This CDR3 has 18 amino acids. Per germline, CDR1 SGDLS and CDR2 YYNGEE. The CDR3 DNA sequence: TGTGCCAGCAGCGTAGAACTAGCGGGAGGAAAAGATGGCGGGGAGCTGTTTTTT. It is translated as CASSVELAGGKDGGELFF.

The rearrangement uses TRBV19 and TRBJ2-2; 10 nucleotides match TRBD2. Germline V gene data show CDR1 as LNHDA and CDR2 as SQIVND (reference sequence). This CDR3 comprises 18 residues. V lost 2 bases and J lost 4; bases outside the gene matches: 10. The DNA for the CDR3 is TGTGCCAGTAGTATACGGCTAGCGGGAGTTGGGGGCACCGGGGAGCTGTTTTTT. This encodes CASSIRLAGVGGTGELFF.

This chain links TRBV30 with TRBJ2-3; D remains unclear. Germline assignment: CDR1 GTSNPN and CDR2 SVGIG (reference sequence). This CDR3 contains 11 residues. V lost 2 bases, J lost 6 bases, and 6 bases lay in between. The CDR3 sequence: CAWSIGDTQYF. CDR3 in DNA: TGTGCCTGGAGTATAGGGGATACGCAGTATTTT.

J is TRBJ2-5 and V is TRBV9; a possible D gene is TRBD2 (5 bases). The V gene lost 7 bases and the J gene lost 2 bases, with 15 bases spanning the gap. Looked up from germline, CDR1 is SGDLS and CDR2 is YYNGEE. CDR3 length equals 14 residues. The CDR3 bases are TGTGCCAGCTCTAAATCCGGGATGCAAGAGACCCAGTACTTC. This sequence encodes CASSKSGMQETQYF.